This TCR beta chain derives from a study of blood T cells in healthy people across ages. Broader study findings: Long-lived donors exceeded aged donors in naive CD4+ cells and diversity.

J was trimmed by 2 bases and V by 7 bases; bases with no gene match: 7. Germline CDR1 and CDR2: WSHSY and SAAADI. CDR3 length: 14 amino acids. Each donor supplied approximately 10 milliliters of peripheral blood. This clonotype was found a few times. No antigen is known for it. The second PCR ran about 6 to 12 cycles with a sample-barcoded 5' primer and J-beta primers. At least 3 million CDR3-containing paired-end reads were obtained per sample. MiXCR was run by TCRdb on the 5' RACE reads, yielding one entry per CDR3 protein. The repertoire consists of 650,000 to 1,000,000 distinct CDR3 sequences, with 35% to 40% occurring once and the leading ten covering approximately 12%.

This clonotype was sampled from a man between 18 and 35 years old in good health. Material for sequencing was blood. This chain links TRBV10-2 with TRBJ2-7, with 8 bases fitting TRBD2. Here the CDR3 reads CASTRGGPPYEQYF. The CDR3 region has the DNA TGCGCCAGCACTCGGGGGGGCCCCCCCTACGAGCAGTACTTC.